This TCR beta chain was found in a study of spatial heterogeneity in lung cancer. Across the study: A consistent excess of beta-chain over alpha-chain sequences was detected.

Time point denoted: sample taken at primary tumor resection. Unsorted samples of tumor, nontumor lung or frozen PBMC had their whole RNA sequenced. A distinct unique molecular identifier was carried by each TCR cDNA molecule. MiXCR, applied by TCRdb to the 5' RACE reads, yields one record per CDR3 protein. Of tens of thousands of distinct CDR3 sequences listed, roughly 3% were seen once; the top ten hold roughly 35%. There are a few counts of this clonotype. The germline V gene encodes CDR1 MNHEY and CDR2 SMNVEV (reference sequence). The CDR3 runs 13 residues. With V trimmed by 7 bases and J by 11 bases, 11 bases remained unmatched.

The sequence came from a male donor with early-stage non-small cell lung cancer. This chain links TRBV27 with TRBJ2-1; 7 bases map to TRBD2. The sequencing used normal lung tissue next to the tumor, collected at surgery. CDR3 nucleotide sequence: TGTGCCAGCACCACTTCGGAGGGACTAAAGCAGTTCTTC. Its translation is CASTTSEGLKQFF.